The text below deals with one T cell receptor beta chain. The data are from a study of spatial heterogeneity in lung cancer. The overall study: Sequencing consistently turned up more beta-chain sequences than alpha-chain sequences.

In the library, each TCR cDNA molecule bore its own unique molecular identifier. From the 5' RACE reads, TCRdb called clonotypes with MiXCR, one entry per CDR3 protein. The profile shows 82,000 or so distinct CDR3 sequences, roughly an eighth of them singletons. Described time point: sample taken at primary tumor resection. Without sorting, whole RNA was sequenced from tumor, nontumor lung or frozen PBMC. Trimming shortened V by 1 base and J by 0 bases, and 12 bases separated the two germline ends. The CDR3 length is 16 residues. Germline V gene lookup returns CDR1 SNHLY and CDR2 FYNNEI. This clonotype originated in a male donor with early-stage non-small cell lung cancer. The specimen was PBMCs, collected at surgery. The rearrangement links TRBV2 to TRBJ1-1, with D uncertain. CDR3 region: CASSEEGWQMNTEAFF. The DNA of the CDR3 is TGTGCCAGCAGTGAAGAAGGGTGGCAAATGAACACTGAAGCTTTCTTT.